This T cell receptor (beta chain) was identified in a study of Ad26.COV2.S vaccination and SARS-CoV-2 variants. Whole-study context: Participants got Ad26.COV2.S intramuscularly, once or twice 56 days apart.

Germline CDR1 and CDR2: SGHVS and FQNEAQ. The CDR3 runs to 14 residues. Trimming cost V 5 bases and J 10 bases; bases outside gene matches: 8. Study results and caveats: Total T cell responses may have been underestimated by the TCR breadth and depth analyses. Placebo recipients had lower spike-specific TCR breadth than vaccine recipients.

On this clone itself: What it binds is not known.

The treatment is: around 19 received Ad26.COV2.S at low or high dose, single or two shots; five or six received placebo; per-sample allocation not given. All samples were drawn on day 63, counting from the first vaccine or placebo injection. Donation was by an adult aged 18-55 years who was in Boston. Clones were read by immunoSEQ multiplex PCR, and TCRdb kept only the in-frame ones, dropping some. The data hold almost 400,000 clones, with approximately 89% observed a single time. The V gene is TRBV7-8, the J gene TRBJ1-6, with TRBD1 identical over 7 bases. This TCR derives from a person aged 18-65 years who received the Ad26.COV2.S COVID-19 vaccine or a placebo. The material sequenced was peripheral blood, taken in a trial of Ad26.COV2.S vaccine versus placebo. The CDR3 is CASSQRQGGSPLHF. The CDR3 DNA follows: TGTGCCAGCAGCCAACGACAGGGAGGCTCACCCCTCCACTTT.